This T cell receptor (beta chain) was obtained from a study of T-cell memory formation after mild COVID-19. Per the germline V gene, CDR1 is SGHVS and CDR2 is FQNEAQ. The CDR3 loop spans 12 amino acids. Trimming pared 5 bases from V and 8 bases from J, leaving 9 bases between. Study-wide findings and caveats: Contracting CD8+ clones were enriched in EMRA, CD4+ mainly in CM and EM.

This clonotype was seen a handful of times. The antigen remains unidentified. TCRdb re-called the 5' RACE reads with MiXCR, one entry per CDR3 protein. The data contain about 210,000 distinct CDR3 sequences, approximately 30% of them singletons. The specimen sequenced was PBMCs or a T cell subset sorted from them (not recorded which). The chain links TRBV7-8 to TRBJ2-2; no clear D gene. This receptor was obtained from an adult woman who had mild COVID-19 (a few samples of this study predate the infection). Cell type and time point are not known. The CDR3 protein is CASSLLAGELFF. The CDR3 nucleotides read TGTGCCAGCAGCCTTCTCGCGGGGGAGCTGTTTTTT.